This TCR beta chain was sequenced during a study of T cells of healthy individuals. TCRdb ran MiXCR on the 5' RACE reads and lists one entry per CDR3 protein. There are 65,000 to 90,000 distinct CDR3 sequences in the sample; roughly 5% occur only once, and around 8% lies in the top ten. This clonotype was detected many times. Trimming cost V 5 bases and J 3 bases, with 10 bases left between them. CDR1 and CDR2 (germline): DFQATT, SNEGSKA (reference sequence). The CDR3 has 12 amino acids. The rearrangement joins TRBV20-1 to TRBJ2-5; tentatively, D is TRBD2 (5 bases). This clonotype was obtained from a female donor in good health. CDR3 sequence (DNA): TGCAGTGCTCATGGGAGCAAAGAGACCCAGTACTTC. It translates to CSAHGSKETQYF.